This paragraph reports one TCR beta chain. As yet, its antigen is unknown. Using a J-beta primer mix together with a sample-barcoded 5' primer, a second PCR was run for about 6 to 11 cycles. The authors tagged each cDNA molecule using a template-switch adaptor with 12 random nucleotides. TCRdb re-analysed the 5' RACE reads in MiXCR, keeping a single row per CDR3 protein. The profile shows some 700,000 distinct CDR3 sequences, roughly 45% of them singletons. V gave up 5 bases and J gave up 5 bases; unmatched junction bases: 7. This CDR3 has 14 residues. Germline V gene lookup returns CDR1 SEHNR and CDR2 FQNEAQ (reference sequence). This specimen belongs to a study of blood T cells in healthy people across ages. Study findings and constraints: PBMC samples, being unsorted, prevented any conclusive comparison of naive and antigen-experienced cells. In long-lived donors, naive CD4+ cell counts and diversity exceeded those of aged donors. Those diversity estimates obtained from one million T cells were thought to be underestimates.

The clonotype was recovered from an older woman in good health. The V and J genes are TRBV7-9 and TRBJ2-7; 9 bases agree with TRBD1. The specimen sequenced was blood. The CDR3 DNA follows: TGTGCCAGCAGCGTAACAGGGGGCGCGGACGAGCAGTACTTC. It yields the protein CASSVTGGADEQYF.